A selection of T cell receptor beta chains follows, all from one sample in a study of CD8 T cells in Susac syndrome. TCRdb fed the immunoSEQ multiplex PCR reads into MiXCR, producing one record per CDR3 protein. The sample contains around 190,000 distinct CDR3 sequences, 90% to 95% of which appear only once. Material for sequencing was CD8+ T cells from PBMCs. The receptors were gathered from a human donor with multiple sclerosis. The CDR3 runs from the conserved cysteine through the conserved F or W.

TRBJ1-2 | TRBV12-3/TRBV12-4 | CASSSPTGLMYGYTF
TRBJ1-1 | TRBV20-1 | CSARVPTSIEAFF
TRBJ2-7 | TRBV28 | CASRKLDSYEQYF
TRBJ1-2 | TRBV29-1 | CSVVPLGTAEIYGYTF
TRBJ1-5 | TRBV4-1 | CASSQGRAVLSNQPQHF
TRBJ2-3 | TRBV6-5 | CASSYSMEGLEDTQYF
TRBJ2-1 | TRBV24-1 | CATSDRNDPIYEQFF
TRBJ2-7 | TRBV28 | CASSLGISYEQYF
TRBJ2-7 | TRBV28 | CASSPLGRYEQYF
TRBJ2-2 | TRBV5-1 | CASSFSAEPPPGELFF
TRBJ1-2 | TRBV29-1 | CSVGDREGYTF
TRBJ2-5 | TRBV3-1 | CASSQDWAGVSQYF
TRBJ2-5 | TRBV11-2 | CASSSDRDQETQYF
TRBJ2-5 | TRBV15 | CATSRDQRAQETQYF
TRBJ2-1 | TRBV27 | CASGIAGAYNEQFF
TRBJ1-2 | TRBV11-2 | CASSSRGYGYTF
TRBJ2-1 | TRBV11-2 | CASRLWEGDGLGEQFF
TRBJ1-1 | TRBV25-1 | CASSENTGWDTEAFF
TRBJ1-2 | TRBV4-2 | CASSQEEGARQYGYTF
TRBJ2-5 | TRBV6-5 | CASSLGGVGGETQYF
TRBJ1-2 | TRBV9 | CASSPGHYPVEDGYTF
TRBJ2-6 | TRBV27 | CASTPLAGLRSGANVLTF
TRBJ2-3 | TRBV9 | CASSPPTRPQSGDTQYF
TRBJ2-1 | TRBV9 | CASGPAYNEQFF
TRBJ2-7 | TRBV29-1 | CSVASGDYEQYF
TRBJ2-5 | TRBV20-1 | CSARDRGQETQYF
TRBJ2-7 | TRBV11-2 | CASSSRTGAYEQYF
TRBJ2-7 | TRBV4-2 | CASSPDPGHYEQYF
TRBJ2-7 | TRBV30 | CAWSAAILAGAHGEQYF
TRBJ2-7 | TRBV28 | CASTVDPYEQYF
TRBJ2-3 | TRBV12-3/TRBV12-4 | CASSLPSGGTDTQYF
TRBJ1-2 | TRBV27 | CASSPGYGYTF
TRBJ2-3 | TRBV7-9 | CASSRPGTSGRATDTQYF